A single sample is the source of the 21 T cell receptor beta chains below, sequenced in a study of post-analysis software for immune sequencing data. Study-level results: Comparison of patients with controls showed five TRBV segments more frequent in patients, TRBV5-6, TRBV5-1 and TRBV20-1 among them.

Each TCR beta cDNA library carried unique molecular identifiers. From the PCR reads, TCRdb called clonotypes with MiXCR, one entry per CDR3 protein. The table includes some 890,000 distinct CDR3 sequences, approximately 53% detected once. Their recognized antigens are unknown. Sequencing was done on a sample of blood. The receptors come from a girl aged 5-17 years with multiple sclerosis.

In regard to this clonotype: At one boundary the junction diverges from the germline segment, which might be a read error. The chain uses TRBV5-1 and TRBJ1-1, with 9 bases fitting TRBD1. The CDR3 has 18 amino acids. The V gene's germline CDR1 is SGHRS and CDR2 YFSETQ. This CDR3 is CTSSSGGQGLILGTEAFF. CDR3 in DNA: TGCACCAGCAGCTCGGGGGGACAGGGACTCATATTGGGAACTGAAGCTTTCTTT.

This chain connects TRBV12-3 or TRBV12-4 to TRBJ2-7, with TRBD2 matching 8 bases. The CDR3 runs 19 residues. Trimming took 4 bases from V and 0 from J; bases not matched to a gene: 17. The CDR3 nucleotides read TGTGCCAGCAGTTCCCGGGGGGGAGCGGGGGCGCTCTACTCCTACGAGCAGTACTTC. Its protein is CASSSRGGAGALYSYEQYF.

This clonotype was found a few times. This sequence joins TRBV7-2 and TRBJ2-7; D not certain. V lost 3 bases, J lost 2 bases, and 11 bases lay in between. The CDR3 has 14 residues. The germline V gene has CDR1 SGHTA and CDR2 FQGNSA. CDR3 in DNA: TGTGCCAGCAGCTTTCAACACATCCCCTACGAGCAGTACTTC. Translating gives CASSFQHIPYEQYF.

A few counts support this clonotype. The rearrangement joins TRBV6-5 to TRBJ2-2; no reliable D call. Germline assignment: CDR1 MNHEY and CDR2 SVGAGI. The CDR3 runs to 14 residues. V lost 8 bases, J lost 0 bases, and 10 bases lay in between. This CDR3 reads CASQKVSNTGELFF. The CDR3 nucleotides read TGTGCCAGCCAAAAGGTCTCGAACACCGGGGAGCTGTTTTTT.

This clonotype occurred a few times. The V gene is TRBV3-1, the J gene TRBJ2-4; D remains unclear. The CDR3 contains 14 residues. V was shortened by 0 bases and J by 13 bases, with 16 bases between the two germline ends. In germline, CDR1 is LGHDT, CDR2 YNNKEL (reference sequence). CDR3 residues: CASSQESPTAEQYF. As DNA, the CDR3 is TGTGCCAGCAGCCAAGAGAGTCCCACGGCGGAGCAGTACTTC. Full variable domain (rest looked up from reference TRBV3-1 and TRBJ2-4): DTAVSQTPKYLVTQMGNDKSIKCEQNLGHDTMYWYKQDSKKFLKIMFSYNNKELIINETVPNRFSPKSPDKAHLNLHINSLELGDSAVYFCASSQESPTAEQYFGAGTRLSVL.

The chain combines TRBV10-3 with TRBJ2-6, with D maybe TRBD1 (5 bases). Per the germline V gene, CDR1 is ENHRY and CDR2 is SYGVKD. The CDR3 is 15 residues long. V lost 11 bases and J 0 bases, leaving 14 bases between the germline ends. The CDR3: CAGSDRHSGANVLTF. CDR3 in DNA: TGTGCCGGAAGTGACAGACACTCTGGGGCCAACGTCCTGACTTTC.

The V and J genes are TRBV12-3 or TRBV12-4 and TRBJ2-7, with TRBD1 matching over 7 bases. The CDR3 contains 14 residues. V was clipped by 6 bases and J by 2 bases; unmatched bases: 7. The CDR3 here is CASSGTAAPYEQYF. The CDR3 region has the DNA TGTGCCAGCAGCGGGACAGCCGCGCCCTACGAGCAGTACTTC.

This clonotype was detected only once. This chain connects TRBV20-1 to TRBJ2-3; the match to TRBD2 covers 13 bases. Germline V gene lookup returns CDR1 DFQATT and CDR2 SNEGSKA (reference sequence). The CDR3 spans 16 residues. V was pared by 4 bases and J by 4 bases, with 8 bases of the junction left unmatched. The DNA of the CDR3 is TGCAGTGCTAAGGGACTAGCGGGGAGTAGGGCAGATACGCAGTATTTT. Protein sequence: CSAKGLAGSRADTQYF.

The chain recombines TRBV20-1 with TRBJ2-7; 9 nucleotides align to TRBD1. CDR1 and CDR2 from the germline V gene are DFQATT and SNEGSKA (reference sequence). Unmatched junction bases numbered 3, after V lost 0 bases and J lost 3 bases. The CDR3 length is 14 residues. Here the CDR3 reads CSARDGQGNYEQYF. CDR3 in DNA: TGCAGTGCTAGAGATGGACAGGGGAACTACGAGCAGTACTTC.

This rearrangement joins TRBV6-5 to TRBJ2-7, with D maybe TRBD2 (5 bases). The CDR3 loop spans 14 amino acids. Germline V CDR1 and CDR2: MNHEY, SVGAGI. The V end lost 6 bases, the J end lost 6 bases, and 18 bases lay between the germline ends. The CDR3 loop is CASSHQSDRGEQYF. For the CDR3, the DNA is TGTGCCAGCAGCCATCAGTCAGATCGGGGCGAGCAGTACTTC.

J is TRBJ2-4 and V is TRBV15, with D possibly being TRBD1 (5 bases). The J call is doubtful: the DNA matches TRBJ2-5 better. This CDR3 has 15 residues. Germline assignment: CDR1 LNHNV and CDR2 YYDKDF (reference sequence). The CDR3 DNA follows: TGTGCCACCAGCAGAGACCTCGGCAGGGAAGAGACCCAGTACTTC. It codes for CATSRDLGREETQYF.

This chain links TRBV10-3 with TRBJ2-2; D ambiguous. The length of the CDR3 is 15 residues. Germline assignment: CDR1 ENHRY and CDR2 SYGVKD. Trimming pared 4 bases from V and 0 bases from J, leaving 9 bases between. The CDR3 DNA reads TGTGCCATCAGTGGGACCGAGCCGAACACCGGGGAGCTGTTTTTT. The encoded protein is CAISGTEPNTGELFF.

J is TRBJ2-7 and V is TRBV12-3 or TRBV12-4, with 8 bases identical to TRBD1. This CDR3 is 13 amino acids long. After removal of 10 bases from V and 2 bases from J, the junction contained 7 bases not matched to a gene. The CDR3 DNA sequence: TGTGCCACCAGACAGGGGAGCGCCTACGAGCAGTACTTC. This encodes CATRQGSAYEQYF.

The rearrangement links TRBV10-3 to TRBJ1-1, with a weak D call TRBD1 (5 bases). CDR3 length: 13 residues. Germline CDR1 reads ENHRY; CDR2 reads SYGVKD. The V end was cut by 2 bases, the J end by 11 bases, with 15 bases between. The CDR3 region is CAISEPMGLGAFF. In nucleotides, the CDR3 is TGTGCCATCAGTGAGCCTATGGGACTAGGGGCTTTCTTT.

This clonotype was detected only a few times. The V call is TRBV4-1, the J call TRBJ2-4; 9 nucleotides line up with TRBD1. The J call may be mistaken, given a closer DNA end match to TRBJ2-7. Germline-derived CDR1 and CDR2 are MGHRA and YSYEKL. CDR3 length equals 15 residues. This chain's CDR3 is CASSSTGDRAYEQYF. CDR3 coding DNA: TGCGCCAGCAGCAGCACCGGGGACAGGGCATACGAGCAGTACTTC.

The rearrangement joins TRBV6-1 to TRBJ2-7; possible D gene TRBD1, 5 bases. This CDR3 region has 14 residues. The germline gives CDR1 MNHNS, CDR2 SASEGT. Trimming took off 2 bases at V and 4 bases at J, with 12 bases between the two ends. In nucleotides, the CDR3 is TGTGCCAGCAGTGAACCAGGGTTCCGATACGAGCAGTACTTC. This sequence encodes CASSEPGFRYEQYF.

The V gene is TRBV12-3 or TRBV12-4, the J gene TRBJ1-5; D is unresolved. The CDR3 is made up of 13 amino acids. V was cut by 7 bases and J by 6 bases, with 13 bases left in between. CDR3 nucleotide sequence: TGTGCCAGCAATGCGGCGATGGGTCAGCCCCAGCATTTT. As protein: CASNAAMGQPQHF.

This clonotype was observed once. The chain has TRBV20-1 and TRBJ2-5; perhaps TRBD2 as D (6 bases). This CDR3 is built from 15 residues. Trimming shortened V by 4 bases and J by 5 bases, and 20 bases separated the two germline ends. Germline V lookup: CDR1 DFQATT, CDR2 SNEGSKA (reference sequence). CDR3 residues: CSAMRGGGAHETQYF. The CDR3 DNA reads TGCAGTGCTATGAGGGGTGGAGGGGCCCATGAGACCCAGTACTTC.

This chain links TRBV29-1 with TRBJ2-1; 7 bases fit TRBD1. CDR1 is SQVTM, CDR2 ANQGSEA, per germline. The V and J ends lost 0 bases and 8 bases, in that order; junction bases with no gene match: 16. The CDR3 length is 17 residues. As DNA, the CDR3 is TGCAGCGTTGAAGATCTTAAGGGGGCCATGAAGATCGATGAGCAGTTCTTC. This translates into CSVEDLKGAMKIDEQFF.

The gene calls are TRBV28 and TRBJ2-5, with D hard to call. The ends were cut back, 6 bases at V and 6 bases at J, with 5 bases in the middle. The CDR3 has 10 residues. Germline V gene sequence: CDR1 MDHEN, CDR2 SYDVKM. The CDR3 spells CASRGQTQYF. The DNA for the CDR3 is TGTGCCAGCAGGGGCCAGACCCAGTACTTC.

This clonotype was observed once. The chain employs TRBV20-1 and TRBJ2-1, with D possibly matching TRBD2 (7 bases). The germline gives CDR1 DFQATT, CDR2 SNEGSKA (reference sequence). The germline V and J ends were trimmed by 5 bases and 4 bases, with 24 bases remaining between them. This CDR3 has 17 amino acids. The CDR3 protein is CSARGRMGAGDYNEQFF. The CDR3 bases are TGCAGTGCTCGGGGTAGGATGGGGGCGGGAGATTACAATGAGCAGTTCTTC.